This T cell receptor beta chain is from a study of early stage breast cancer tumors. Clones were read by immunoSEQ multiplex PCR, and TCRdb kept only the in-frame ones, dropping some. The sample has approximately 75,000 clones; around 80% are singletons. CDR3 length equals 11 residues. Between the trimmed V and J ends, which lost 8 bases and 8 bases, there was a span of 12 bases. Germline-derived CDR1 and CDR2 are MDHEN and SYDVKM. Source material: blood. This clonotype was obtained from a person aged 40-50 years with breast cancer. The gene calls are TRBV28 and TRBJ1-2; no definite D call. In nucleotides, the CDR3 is TGTGCCAGCGCGAGAGGGAAGGGCTACACCTTC. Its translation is CASARGKGYTF.